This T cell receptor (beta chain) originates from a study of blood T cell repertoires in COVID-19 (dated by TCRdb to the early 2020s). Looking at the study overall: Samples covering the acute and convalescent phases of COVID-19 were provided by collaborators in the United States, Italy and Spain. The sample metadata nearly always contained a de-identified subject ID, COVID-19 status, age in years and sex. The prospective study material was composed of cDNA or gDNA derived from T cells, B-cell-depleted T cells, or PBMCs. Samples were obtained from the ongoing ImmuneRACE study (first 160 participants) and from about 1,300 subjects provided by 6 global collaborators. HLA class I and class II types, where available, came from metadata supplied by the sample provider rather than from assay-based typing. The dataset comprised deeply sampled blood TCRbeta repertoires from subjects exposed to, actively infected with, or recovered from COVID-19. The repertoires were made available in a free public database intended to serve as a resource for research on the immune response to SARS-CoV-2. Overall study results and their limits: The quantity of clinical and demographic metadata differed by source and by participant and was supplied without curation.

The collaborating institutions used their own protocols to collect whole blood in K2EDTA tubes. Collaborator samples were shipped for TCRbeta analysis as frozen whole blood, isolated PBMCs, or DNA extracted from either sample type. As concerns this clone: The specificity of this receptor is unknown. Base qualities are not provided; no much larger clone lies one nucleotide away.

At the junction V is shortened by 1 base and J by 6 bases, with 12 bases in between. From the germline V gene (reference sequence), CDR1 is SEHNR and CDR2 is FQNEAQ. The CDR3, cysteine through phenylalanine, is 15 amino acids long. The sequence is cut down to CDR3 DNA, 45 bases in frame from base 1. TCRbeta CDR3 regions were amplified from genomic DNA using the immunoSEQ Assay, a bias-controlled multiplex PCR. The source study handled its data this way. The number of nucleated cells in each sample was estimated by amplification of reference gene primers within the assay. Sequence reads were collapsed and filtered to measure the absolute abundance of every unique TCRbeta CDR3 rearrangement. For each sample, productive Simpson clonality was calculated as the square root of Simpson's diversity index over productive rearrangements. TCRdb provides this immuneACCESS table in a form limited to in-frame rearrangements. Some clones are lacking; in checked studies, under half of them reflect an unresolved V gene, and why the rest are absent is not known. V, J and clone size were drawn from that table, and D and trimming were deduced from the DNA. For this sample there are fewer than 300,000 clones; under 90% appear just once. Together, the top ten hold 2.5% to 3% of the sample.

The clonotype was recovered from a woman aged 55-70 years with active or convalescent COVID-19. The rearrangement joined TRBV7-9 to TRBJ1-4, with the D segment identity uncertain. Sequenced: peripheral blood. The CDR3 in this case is CASSLGLRLDEKLFF. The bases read TGTGCCAGCAGCTTAGGACTAAGACTGGATGAAAAACTGTTTTTT. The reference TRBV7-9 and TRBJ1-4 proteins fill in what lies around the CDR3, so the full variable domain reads DTGVSQNPRHKITKRGQNVTFRCDPISEHNRLYWYRQTLGQGPEFLTYFQNEAQLEKSRLLSDRFSAERPKGSFSTLEIQRTEQGDSAMYLCASSLGLRLDEKLFFGSGTQLSVL.